This TCR beta chain stems from a study of T cells in Graves' hyperthyroidism and ophthalmopathy. Broader study findings: Ophthalmopathy onset followed model prediction by a median around 6.9 months.

TCR beta CDR3 regions were amplified from RNA. Initially, a first-round RT-PCR of the TCR CDR3 employed the HTBI primer set. From the multiplex PCR reads, TCRdb called clonotypes with MiXCR, one entry per CDR3 protein. The data hold hundreds of thousands of distinct CDR3 sequences, with over 15% observed a single time. The CDR3 contains 15 residues. V shed 6 bases and J shed 7 bases, with 18 bases lying between them. CDR1 and CDR2 (germline): MNHEY, SVGEGT. As to this clonotype: Its cognate antigen is unknown.

The source is a young woman with Graves' hyperthyroidism. J is TRBJ1-4 and V is TRBV6-2 or TRBV6-3; D may be TRBD1 (5 bases). The sequenced sample was blood. The CDR3 nucleotides are TGTGCCAGCAGATCAGGGCCATCGACTGGTGAAAAACTGTTTTTT. Its protein product is CASRSGPSTGEKLFF.